This TCR beta chain was captured in a study of blood T cell repertoires in COVID-19. Looking at the study overall: Samples of COVID-19 (acute and convalescent) were obtained from the United States, Italy and Spain. T cells, B-cell-depleted T cells, or PBMCs provided the cDNA or gDNA that served as material.

Methods used by the authors: Amplifying reference gene primers gave estimates of nucleated cell counts. Profiling relied on immunoSEQ multiplex PCR, and the TCRdb table lists in-frame clones only, not all of them. V and J calls and clone size are those listed in that table; D and trimming were worked out from the DNA. The sample has 65,000 or so clones, approximately 80% seen once. The CDR3 runs 16 residues. J was trimmed by 5 bases and V by 3 bases; bases with no gene match: 7. The germline V gene encodes CDR1 SQVTM and CDR2 ANQGSEA. The sample comprised peripheral blood. The chain is built from TRBV29-1 and TRBJ2-3; 14 nucleotides match TRBD2. The clonotype originates from a man older than 75 with acute or convalescent COVID-19. CDR3 coding DNA: TGCAGCGTTGAGGGGACTAGCGGGGGCCTGGGAGATACGCAGTATTTT. It translates to CSVEGTSGGLGDTQYF.